This T cell receptor beta chain was found in a study of T cells in Graves' hyperthyroidism and ophthalmopathy. Notes on the study in general: Blood also held most thyroid clonotypes expanded beyond 0.001.

For this clonotype: Antigen unknown.

Patients showing uncontrolled infection, other autoimmune disease, pregnancy or lactation were ineligible. Each diagnosis was grounded in clinical symptoms, serum thyroxine and TRAb, thyroid ultrasound, and orbital computed tomography. RNA transcripts yielded amplified TCR beta CDR3 regions. A first-round RT-PCR of the TCR CDR3 used the HTBI primer set. TCRdb called the multiplex PCR reads again in MiXCR, with one record for every CDR3 protein. The data show hundreds of thousands of distinct CDR3 sequences, 14% seen once. Specimen: blood. This TCR was recovered from a woman younger than 30 with Graves' hyperthyroidism.

In DNA, the CDR3 is TGTGCCAGCAGCTTAGATTCAGGGGCAGATACGCAGTATTTT. It translates to CASSLDSGADTQYF. V usage is TRBV7-9 and J usage is TRBJ2-3; maybe TRBD1 (6 bases). V was cut by 1 base and J by 4 bases, with 9 bases left in between. The CDR3 spans 14 residues. Germline lookup yields CDR1 SEHNR and CDR2 FQNEAQ (reference sequence).